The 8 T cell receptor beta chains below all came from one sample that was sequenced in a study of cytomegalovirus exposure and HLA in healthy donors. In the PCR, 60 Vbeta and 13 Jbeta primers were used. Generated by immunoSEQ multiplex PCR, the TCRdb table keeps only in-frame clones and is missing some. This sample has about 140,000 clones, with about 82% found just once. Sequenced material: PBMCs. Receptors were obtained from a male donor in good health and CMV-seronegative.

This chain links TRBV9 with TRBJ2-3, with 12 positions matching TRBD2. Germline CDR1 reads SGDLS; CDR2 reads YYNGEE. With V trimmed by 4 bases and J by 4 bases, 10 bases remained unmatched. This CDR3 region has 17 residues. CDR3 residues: CASSPRLAGGPADTQYF. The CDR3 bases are TGTGCCAGCAGCCCCCGGCTAGCGGGGGGGCCCGCAGATACGCAGTATTTT. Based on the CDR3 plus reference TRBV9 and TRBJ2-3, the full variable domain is DSGVTQTPKHLITATGQRVTLRCSPRSGDLSVYWYQQSLDQGLQFLIQYYNGEERAKGNILERFSAQQFPDLHSELNLSSLELGDSALYFCASSPRLAGGPADTQYFGPGTRLTVL.

As DNA, the CDR3 is TGTGCCAGCAGCCAAGGACTAGAGGCCTACAATGAGCAGTTCTTC. Residues: CASSQGLEAYNEQFF. The chain joins TRBV7-3 to TRBJ2-1; TRBD2 matches 7 bases. The junction had 6 bases not matched to a gene; V was cut back by 5 bases and J by 2 bases. CDR1 and CDR2 (germline): SGHTA, FQGTGA. The CDR3 totals 15 residues.

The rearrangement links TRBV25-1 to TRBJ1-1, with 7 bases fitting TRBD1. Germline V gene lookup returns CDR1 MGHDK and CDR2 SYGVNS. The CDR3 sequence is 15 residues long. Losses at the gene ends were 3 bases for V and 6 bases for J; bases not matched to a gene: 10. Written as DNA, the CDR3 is TGTGCCAGCAGTGACCACGACAGGGAAGGGGCTGAAGCTTTCTTT. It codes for CASSDHDREGAEAFF.

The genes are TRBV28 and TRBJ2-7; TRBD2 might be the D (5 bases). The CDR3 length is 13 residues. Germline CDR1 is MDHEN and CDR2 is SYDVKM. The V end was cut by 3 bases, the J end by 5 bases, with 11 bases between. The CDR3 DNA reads TGTGCCAGCAGTTTGGGCGAGGGTAACGAGCAGTACTTC. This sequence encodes CASSLGEGNEQYF. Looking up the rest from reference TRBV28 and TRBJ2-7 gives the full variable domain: DVKVTQSSRYLVKRTGEKVFLECVQDMDHENMFWYRQDPGLGLRLIYFSYDVKMKEKGDIPEGYSVSREKKERFSLILESASTNQTSMYLCASSLGEGNEQYFGPGTRLTVT.

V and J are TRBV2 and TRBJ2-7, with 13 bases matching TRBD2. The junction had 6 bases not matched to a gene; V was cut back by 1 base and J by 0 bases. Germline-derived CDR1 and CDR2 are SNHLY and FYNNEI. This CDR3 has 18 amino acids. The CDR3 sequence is CASSEGTSGGDSSYEQYF. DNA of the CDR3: TGTGCCAGCAGTGAAGGGACTAGCGGGGGTGACAGCTCCTACGAGCAGTACTTC. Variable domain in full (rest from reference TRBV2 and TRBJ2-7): EPEVTQTPSHQVTQMGQEVILRCVPISNHLYFYWYRQILGQKVEFLVSFYNNEISEKSEIFDDQFSVERPDGSNFTLKIRSTKLEDSAMYFCASSEGTSGGDSSYEQYFGPGTRLTVT.

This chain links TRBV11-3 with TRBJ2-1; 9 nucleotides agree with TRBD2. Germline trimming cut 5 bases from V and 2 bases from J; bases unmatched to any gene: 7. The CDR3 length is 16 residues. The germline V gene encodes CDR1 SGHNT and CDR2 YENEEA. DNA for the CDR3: TGTGCCAGCAGCGGAACTCTAGCGGGACCCTACAATGAGCAGTTCTTC. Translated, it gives CASSGTLAGPYNEQFF. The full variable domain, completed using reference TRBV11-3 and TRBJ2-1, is EAGVVQSPRYKIIEKKQPVAFWCNPISGHNTLYWYLQNLGQGPELLIRYENEEAVDDSQLPKDRFSAERLKGVDSTLKIQPAELGDSAVYLCASSGTLAGPYNEQFFGPGTRLTVL.

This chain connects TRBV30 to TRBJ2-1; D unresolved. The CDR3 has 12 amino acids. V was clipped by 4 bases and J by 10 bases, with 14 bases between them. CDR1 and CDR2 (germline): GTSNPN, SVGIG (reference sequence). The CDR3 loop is CAWKGAAREQFF. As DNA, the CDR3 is TGTGCCTGGAAAGGAGCCGCAAGGGAGCAGTTCTTC.

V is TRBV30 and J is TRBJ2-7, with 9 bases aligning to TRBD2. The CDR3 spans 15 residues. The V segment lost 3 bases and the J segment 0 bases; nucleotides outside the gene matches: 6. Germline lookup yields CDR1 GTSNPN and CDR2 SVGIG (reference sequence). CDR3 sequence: CAWSSGTSFSYEQYF. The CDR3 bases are TGTGCCTGGAGCTCCGGGACTAGCTTCTCCTACGAGCAGTACTTC.